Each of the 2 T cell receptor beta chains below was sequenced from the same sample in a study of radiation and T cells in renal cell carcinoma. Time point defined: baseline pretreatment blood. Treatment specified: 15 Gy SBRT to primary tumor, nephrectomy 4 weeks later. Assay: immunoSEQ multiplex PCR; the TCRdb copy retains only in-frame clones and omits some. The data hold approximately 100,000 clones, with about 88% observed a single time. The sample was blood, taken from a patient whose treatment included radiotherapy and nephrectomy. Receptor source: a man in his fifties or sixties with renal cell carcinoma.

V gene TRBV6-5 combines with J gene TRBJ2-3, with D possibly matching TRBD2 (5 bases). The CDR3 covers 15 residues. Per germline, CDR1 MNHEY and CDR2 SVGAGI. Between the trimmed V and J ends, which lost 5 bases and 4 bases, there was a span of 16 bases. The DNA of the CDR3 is TGTGCCAGCAGTAACGGTCCCGGGGATCCAGATACGCAGTATTTT. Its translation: CASSNGPGDPDTQYF.

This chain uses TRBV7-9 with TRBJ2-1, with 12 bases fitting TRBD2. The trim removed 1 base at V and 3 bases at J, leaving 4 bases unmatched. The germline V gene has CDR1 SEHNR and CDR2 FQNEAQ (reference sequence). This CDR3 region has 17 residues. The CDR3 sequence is CASSLVLAGGHYNEQFF. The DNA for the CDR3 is TGTGCCAGCAGCTTAGTACTAGCGGGGGGACACTACAATGAGCAGTTCTTC.